The rows below give T cell receptor beta chains drawn from one sample of a study of blood T cell repertoires in COVID-19. Sequencing used immunoSEQ multiplex PCR; TCRdb keeps in-frame clones, though not all of them. The sample records 200,000 to 250,000 clones, roughly 82% being singletons. Sequenced material: peripheral blood. These receptors were collected from a woman aged 40-49 years who had recovered from COVID-19. Each CDR3 is given with its conserved first and last residue. D genes are given only for firm matches. The size entry is marked missing in some rows and otherwise reads once, few, many or a size class.

CDR3 protein	CDR3 DNA	clone size	D gene	J gene	CDR3 length	V gene
CASSLDQGGELFF	TGTGCCAGCAGCTTAGACCAGGGCGGGGAGCTGTTTTTT	.	.	TRBJ2-2	13	TRBV11-3
CASNRRGYNSPLHF	TGTGCCAGCAATCGCAGGGGGTATAATTCACCCCTCCACTTT	few	TRBD1	TRBJ1-6	14	TRBV6-5
CASSLPGGPPNTEAFF	TGTGCCAGCAGCTTGCCAGGGGGCCCCCCGAACACTGAAGCTTTCTTT	.	TRBD1	TRBJ1-1	16	TRBV5-5
CASSLGTEVSYEQYF	TGTGCCAGCAGTTTAGGGACAGAAGTATCCTACGAGCAGTACTTC	.	TRBD1	TRBJ2-7	15	TRBV27
CASTLQASSYNSPLHF	TGTGCCAGCACACTTCAGGCGAGCTCCTATAATTCACCCCTCCACTTT	.	.	TRBJ1-6	16	TRBV27
CAWKLGATATYEQYF	TGTGCCTGGAAGCTTGGGGCGACGGCCACCTACGAGCAGTACTTC	few	.	TRBJ2-7	15	TRBV30
CASSLFSGEETQYF	TGTGCCAGCAGCTTATTCAGCGGAGAAGAGACCCAGTACTTC	.	.	TRBJ2-5	14	TRBV7-9
CASSASTGAGTDTQYF	TGTGCCAGCAGCGCCTCGACAGGGGCCGGCACAGATACGCAGTATTTT	.	TRBD1	TRBJ2-3	16	TRBV9
CASTWVTDFNEQFF	TGTGCCAGCACCTGGGTGACCGACTTCAATGAGCAGTTCTTC	.	.	TRBJ2-1	14	TRBV7-2
CASSIVAGGGTDTQYF	TGTGCCAGTAGTATAGTCGCGGGGGGCGGAACAGATACGCAGTATTTT	.	TRBD2	TRBJ2-3	16	TRBV19
CASSTGTGGLYGYTF	TGTGCCAGCTCAACAGGGACAGGGGGCCTCTATGGCTACACCTTC	.	TRBD1	TRBJ1-2	15	TRBV18
CASSLTSGGPGYEQYF	TGTGCCAGCAGCCTAACTAGCGGGGGGCCGGGCTACGAGCAGTACTTC	once	TRBD2	TRBJ2-7	16	TRBV7-2
CASSSLGGSYEQYF	TGTGCCAGCAGCTCTCTGGGGGGATCCTACGAGCAGTACTTC	.	.	TRBJ2-7	14	TRBV7-2
CASSVTPTGKETQYF	TGCGCCAGCAGCGTGACACCGACAGGGAAAGAGACCCAGTACTTC	few	TRBD1	TRBJ2-5	15	TRBV5-1
CASSSRYEQYF	TGTGCCAGCAGCTCCCGCTACGAGCAGTACTTC	.	.	TRBJ2-7	11	TRBV3-1/TRBV3-2
CASSYITTSGGFAEQFF	TGTGCCAGCAGCTATATAACGACTAGCGGGGGGTTCGCTGAGCAGTTCTTC	.	TRBD2	TRBJ2-1	17	TRBV5-6
CASSAGTGTVNTF	TGTGCCAGCAGCGCGGGGACAGGGACCGTCAACACCTTC	.	TRBD1	TRBJ1-2	13	TRBV7-3
CASSLQGSPLHF	TGTGCCAGCAGTTTACAGGGTTCACCCCTCCACTTT	.	.	TRBJ1-6	12	TRBV12-3/TRBV12-4
CASRQDTDTEAFF	TGTGCCAGCAGACAGGACACAGACACTGAAGCTTTCTTT	.	.	TRBJ1-1	13	TRBV28
CASSSVGGLTEAFF	TGTGCCAGCAGCTCCGTCGGGGGGCTGACTGAAGCTTTCTTT	.	.	TRBJ1-1	14	TRBV7-3